Listed here are 14 T cell receptor beta chains from one sample, sequenced in a study of blood T cell repertoires in COVID-19 (dated by TCRdb to between 2020 and 2021). Library construction relied on the immunoSEQ multiplex PCR assay. The clones in this table, taken by TCRdb from immuneACCESS, are in-frame only. Not every clone is retained; where verified, under half of the shortfall comes from an unresolved V gene, and the cause of the rest is unknown. Across this sample there are about 59,000 clones, with around 73% seen only once. The biggest ten clones account for roughly 12% of the sample. The specimen sequenced was peripheral blood. All receptors come from a man aged 80 or over with acute or convalescent COVID-19.

This sequence joins TRBV11-2 and TRBJ2-5, with TRBD1 matching over 8 bases. Germline-derived CDR1 and CDR2 are SGHAT and FQNNGV. This CDR3 contains 18 residues. V lost 5 bases, J lost 5 bases, and 19 bases stayed unmatched. CDR3 in amino acids: CASSLGNRDRMLKETQYF. The CDR3 DNA follows: TGTGCCAGCAGCCTGGGGAACAGGGACAGGATGCTAAAGGAGACCCAGTACTTC.

In its sample, this clone was seen many times. The genes are TRBV19 and TRBJ1-2; 7 bases are shared with TRBD1. CDR1 and CDR2 (germline): LNHDA, SQIVND (reference sequence). V dropped 6 bases and J dropped 5; count of bases not matched to a gene: 9. This CDR3 has 14 residues. The CDR3 nucleotides read TGTGCCAGTAGGAAAAGTGACAGGGAATATGGCTACACCTTC. This encodes CASRKSDREYGYTF.

V and J are TRBV15 and TRBJ2-2; TRBD2 might be the D (6 bases). Germline V lookup: CDR1 LNHNV, CDR2 YYDKDF (reference sequence). Between the trimmed V and J ends, which lost 5 bases and 1 base, there was a span of 14 bases. The CDR3 length is 16 residues. The CDR3 protein is CATSPAGGMNTGELFF. The CDR3 DNA reads as TGTGCCACCAGCCCTGCAGGAGGGATGAACACCGGGGAGCTGTTTTTT.

This clone was seen once. CDR3 loop: CASSQAGRGSEAFF. CDR3 sequence (DNA): TGTGCCAGCAGCCAAGCCGGGAGAGGGAGTGAAGCTTTCTTT. V usage is TRBV3-1 (or the pseudogene TRBV3-2) and J usage is TRBJ1-1; D gene unclear. Germline-derived CDR1 and CDR2 are LGHDT and YNNKEL (reference sequence). The CDR3 is made up of 14 amino acids. Trimming removed 1 base from V and 7 bases from J, with 13 bases in between.

V gene TRBV7-9 combines with J gene TRBJ1-3, with a tentative D call TRBD1 (6 bases). Trimming shortened V by 5 bases and J by 0 bases, and 11 bases separated the two germline ends. The CDR3 is 15 amino acids. Germline-derived CDR1 and CDR2 are SEHNR and FQNEAQ (reference sequence). CDR3 sequence: CASSLPGDSGNTIYF. In DNA form, the CDR3 reads TGTGCCAGCAGCCTACCAGGGGACTCTGGAAACACCATATATTTT.

The chain combines TRBV27 with TRBJ1-1, with 8 bases aligning to TRBD1. The germline gives CDR1 MNHEY, CDR2 SMNVEV (reference sequence). The CDR3 has 14 amino acids. The V and J ends lost 5 bases and 5 bases, in that order; junction bases with no gene match: 7. Here the CDR3 DNA reads TGTGCCAGCAGTAAAGACAGGGGTGCGACTGAAGCTTTCTTT. Translation gives CASSKDRGATEAFF.

The chain employs TRBV10-3 and TRBJ2-1; D unclear. Germline CDR1 reads ENHRY; CDR2 reads SYGVKD. V shed 1 base and J shed 0 bases, with 10 bases lying between them. The CDR3 loop spans 16 amino acids. CDR3 DNA: TGTGCCATCAGTGAGTATACGGAGAGCTCCTACAATGAGCAGTTCTTC. It codes for CAISEYTESSYNEQFF.

The genes are TRBV2 and TRBJ2-5, with a possible D match to TRBD2 (5 bases). The CDR3 is 13 amino acids. The germline V and J ends were trimmed by 10 bases and 5 bases, with 17 bases remaining between them. CDR1 SNHLY and CDR2 FYNNEI come from the germline V gene. CDR3 protein: CANPALAGETQYF. The DNA of the CDR3 is TGTGCCAACCCTGCGCTAGCCGGGGAGACCCAGTACTTC. The full variable domain, with the rest looked up from reference TRBV2 and TRBJ2-5, is EPEVTQTPSHQVTQMGQEVILRCVPISNHLYFYWYRQILGQKVEFLVSFYNNEISEKSEIFDDQFSVERPDGSNFTLKIRSTKLEDSAMYFCANPALAGETQYFGPGTRLLVL.

V and J are TRBV5-6 and TRBJ1-6; 8 bases are a match to TRBD1. Germline assignment: CDR1 SGHDT and CDR2 YYEEEE. The CDR3 loop spans 17 amino acids. V dropped 3 bases and J dropped 1; count of bases not matched to a gene: 6. CDR3 in amino acids: CASSSATGASYNSPLHF. The CDR3, as DNA: TGTGCCAGCAGCTCGGCGACAGGGGCATCCTATAATTCACCCCTCCACTTT.

This clone showed up just a few times. The chain carries TRBV7-5 and TRBJ1-6; whether TRBD1, the table's D call, matches the DNA was not checked. TRBV7-5 is flagged as a pseudogene. The CDR3 is 18 residues long. CDR3 nucleotide sequence: TGTGTCAGAAGCTTAGCTCTAGGAGGGACAGCGAGAAATTCACCCCTCCACTTT. This gives the protein CVRSLALGGTARNSPLHF.

The chain couples TRBV29-1 to TRBJ2-1; TRBD1 matches 7 bases. Germline assignment: CDR1 SQVTM and CDR2 ANQGSEA. J gave up 0 bases and V 0 bases, and 5 bases lay outside the gene matches. The CDR3 is made up of 16 amino acids. CDR3 nucleotides: TGCAGCGTTGAAGAGGGCAGGGGGAGCTCCTACAATGAGCAGTTCTTC. Its translation: CSVEEGRGSSYNEQFF.

The rearrangement uses TRBV3-1 (or the pseudogene TRBV3-2) and TRBJ1-6; a weak D match, TRBD1 (6 bases). The CDR3 totals 18 residues. Germline loops: CDR1 LGHDT, CDR2 YNNKEL (reference sequence). V was trimmed by 3 bases and J by 1 base, leaving 16 bases between them. The CDR3 sequence: CASSHPIKGGSYNSPLHF. The CDR3 bases are TGTGCCAGCAGCCATCCCATAAAAGGGGGTTCCTATAATTCACCCCTCCACTTT.

The rearrangement joins TRBV12-3 or TRBV12-4 to TRBJ1-3; D gene uncertain. Deletions cut 3 bases from V and 4 bases from J, with 4 bases between. This CDR3 is built from 12 residues. CDR3 sequence (DNA): TGTGCCAGCAGTTTCCTAGGAAACACCATATATTTT. Translation gives CASSFLGNTIYF.

Only one count was recorded for this clone. The chain couples TRBV12-3 or TRBV12-4 to TRBJ1-1; D unclear. The CDR3 spans 12 residues. V dropped 1 base and J dropped 4 bases, with 4 bases sitting between them. CDR3 coding DNA: TGTGCCAGCAGTTTAGTCGGCACTGAAGCTTTCTTT. Amino acid sequence: CASSLVGTEAFF.